This entry lists 32 T cell receptor beta chains sequenced from one sample in a study of OX40 agonist ivuxolimab in advanced cancers. The library was obtained by the immunoSEQ multiplex PCR assay. The table comes from immuneACCESS by way of TCRdb, which keeps in-frame sequences with V and J called. Part of the clones is missing from these tables; in studies checked, under half for an unresolved V gene and the rest for unknown reasons. For this sample the table gives over 60,000 clones, of which around 84% were detected only once. The top ten clonotypes cover about 4% of the sample. The source was CD4+ or CD8+ T cells sorted from blood, collected in a trial of the OX40 agonist ivuxolimab. Receptors were obtained from an adult with an advanced solid tumor such as melanoma, head and neck, liver or kidney cancer.

This clone was seen only once. J is TRBJ2-5 and V is TRBV5-1, with D perhaps TRBD1 (5 bases). V lost 5 bases and J 5 bases, leaving 19 bases between the germline ends. Germline CDR1 and CDR2: SGHRS and YFSETQ. The CDR3 loop spans 15 amino acids. In DNA, the CDR3 is TGCGCCAGCAGACCTACAGGTATTTTGGGTGAGACCCAGTACTTC. Residues: CASRPTGILGETQYF.

The chain couples TRBV27 to TRBJ1-1; possibly TRBD1 for D (5 bases). Per the germline V gene, CDR1 is MNHEY and CDR2 is SMNVEV (reference sequence). This CDR3 spans 13 amino acids. V was clipped by 8 bases and J by 0 bases, with 10 bases between them. The CDR3 DNA sequence: TGTGCCAGCCTGGGACGGATGAACACTGAAGCTTTCTTT. Translated: CASLGRMNTEAFF.

DNA for the CDR3: TGCAGCGGGGAGGATGGCTACGAGCAGTACTTC. Translating gives CSGEDGYEQYF. The chain couples TRBV29-1 to TRBJ2-7; D is perhaps TRBD2 (6 bases). Germline V gene sequence: CDR1 SQVTM, CDR2 ANQGSEA. V was clipped by 7 bases and J by 3 bases, with 10 bases between them. This CDR3 has 11 residues.

This clone appeared once. V is TRBV28 and J is TRBJ2-1, with 9 bases aligning to TRBD2. Unmatched junction bases numbered 4, after V lost 6 bases and J lost 4 bases. The CDR3 covers 14 residues. Germline-derived CDR1 and CDR2 are MDHEN and SYDVKM. The CDR3 DNA follows: TGTGCCAGCAGGTTAGCGGGGGATTACAATGAGCAGTTCTTC. Translated: CASRLAGDYNEQFF.

This sequence joins TRBV9 and TRBJ2-2, with no clear D. With 2 bases removed from V and 7 bases from J, the gap between germline ends came to 9 bases. CDR1 SGDLS and CDR2 YYNGEE come from the germline V gene. The CDR3 runs 13 residues. The chain's CDR3 is CASSVDTGGELFF. The CDR3 region has the DNA TGTGCCAGCAGCGTGGATACCGGCGGGGAGCTGTTTTTT.

This sequence joins TRBV18 and TRBJ1-1, with TRBD1 matching 10 bases. The J segment lost 1 base and the V segment lost 1 base, leaving 9 bases of the junction unmatched. CDR3 length equals 18 residues. From germline, CDR1 is KGHSH and CDR2 LQKENI. CDR3 nucleotide sequence: TGTGCCAGCTCACCACGAGTCCCGGGACAGGGGCCGAACACTGAAGCTTTCTTT. Its protein is CASSPRVPGQGPNTEAFF.

The V gene is TRBV19, the J gene TRBJ1-6, with TRBD1 matching over 9 bases. The J segment lost 7 bases and the V segment lost 4 bases, leaving 2 bases of the junction unmatched. This CDR3 comprises 14 residues. Germline CDR1 LNHDA, CDR2 SQIVND (reference sequence). CDR3 protein: CASSTGTGNSPLHF. As DNA, the CDR3 is TGTGCCAGTAGTACCGGGACAGGGAATTCACCCCTCCACTTT.

The chain combines TRBV9 with TRBJ1-5, with TRBD1 matching 9 bases. The germline V gene has CDR1 SGDLS and CDR2 YYNGEE. The CDR3 runs to 22 residues. Trimming at V came to 6 bases and at J to 0 bases, leaving 25 bases not matched to a gene. In DNA, the CDR3 is TGTGCCAGCATCTTAATTACATGGGGCACAGGGGGCGCGCCATATAGCAATCAGCCCCAGCATTTT. Its translation is CASILITWGTGGAPYSNQPQHF.

The chain joins TRBV6-5 to TRBJ2-2; TRBD1 agrees at 7 bases. CDR3 length: 14 residues. Germline assignment: CDR1 MNHEY and CDR2 SVGAGI. V was clipped by 5 bases and J by 7 bases; unmatched bases: 7. The CDR3 nucleotides read TGTGCCAGCAGTCGACAGGGTTATGGCGGGGAGCTGTTTTTT. Translated: CASSRQGYGGELFF.

The gene calls are TRBV19 and TRBJ2-5, with D possibly being TRBD1 (5 bases). Trimming stripped 2 bases from V and 2 bases from J, with 12 bases between. The CDR3 loop spans 15 amino acids. The germline gives CDR1 LNHDA, CDR2 SQIVND (reference sequence). The CDR3 is CASSIRGSLQETQYF. In DNA form, the CDR3 reads TGTGCCAGTAGTATAAGGGGCTCCTTACAAGAGACCCAGTACTTC.

The chain recombines TRBV5-1 with TRBJ2-7; unclear D gene. Trimming stripped 3 bases from V and 2 bases from J, with 12 bases between. This CDR3 has 14 residues. Germline V gene data show CDR1 as SGHRS and CDR2 as YFSETQ. The CDR3 loop reads CASSWRDGTYEQYF. CDR3 in DNA: TGCGCCAGCAGCTGGAGAGACGGAACCTACGAGCAGTACTTC.

The chain carries TRBV7-8 and TRBJ1-2; D remains ambiguous. V lost 3 bases and J lost 7, with 9 bases in between. In germline, CDR1 is SGHVS, CDR2 FQNEAQ. The CDR3 consists of 12 residues. The CDR3 loop reads CASSFASGGYTF. DNA of the CDR3: TGTGCCAGCAGCTTCGCCTCAGGTGGCTACACCTTC. Full variable domain (missing parts from reference TRBV7-8 and TRBJ1-2): GAGVSQSPRYKVAKRGQDVALRCDPISGHVSLFWYQQALGQGPEFLTYFQNEAQLDKSGLPSDRFFAERPEGSVSTLKIQRTQQEDSAVYLCASSFASGGYTFGSGTRLTVV.

This clone has a single count. V is TRBV15 and J is TRBJ2-7; 7 positions match TRBD2. Losses at the gene ends were 7 bases for V and 4 bases for J; bases not matched to a gene: 10. Germline V gene data show CDR1 as LNHNV and CDR2 as YYDKDF (reference sequence). The CDR3 sequence is 14 residues long. CDR3 coding DNA: TGTGCCACCACGGCAGAAGCGGGAAGGTACGAGCAGTACTTC. Encoded protein: CATTAEAGRYEQYF.

The chain recombines TRBV7-2 with TRBJ1-3; D ambiguous. Germline CDR1 SGHTA, CDR2 FQGNSA. V gave up 5 bases and J gave up 4 bases, with 6 bases separating them. CDR3 length equals 12 residues. Here the CDR3 DNA reads TGTGCCAGCAGCCTAACCGGAAACACCATATATTTT. Its translation: CASSLTGNTIYF.

The rearrangement uses TRBV5-1 and TRBJ2-5; no reliable D call. V lost 4 bases and J lost 5, with 6 bases in between. CDR1 is SGHRS and CDR2 is YFSETQ in the germline V gene. The CDR3 is made up of 11 amino acids. Here the CDR3 DNA reads TGCGCCAGCAGCATCCTTGAGACCCAGTACTTC. Its translation: CASSILETQYF.

This chain joins TRBV5-4 and TRBJ1-4, with TRBD1 as a possible D gene (6 bases). This CDR3 is built from 13 residues. Germline CDR1 reads SGHNT; CDR2 reads YYREEE (reference sequence). The V and J ends lost 3 bases and 8 bases respectively, with 11 bases between them. The CDR3 loop reads CASSSDSGEKLFF. CDR3 nucleotides: TGTGCCAGCAGCTCGGACAGTGGGGAAAAACTGTTTTTT.

The V gene is TRBV13, the J gene TRBJ2-6; D is unclear. The CDR3 runs 16 residues. CDR1 is PRHDT, CDR2 FYEKMQ, per germline (reference sequence). Trimming removed 1 base from V and 8 bases from J, with 15 bases in between. CDR3 protein: CASSLVSGHRPNVLTF. CDR3 sequence (DNA): TGTGCCAGCAGCTTAGTATCTGGTCATCGGCCCAACGTCCTGACTTTC.

The rearrangement joins TRBV19 to TRBJ1-1, with a possible D match to TRBD1 (6 bases). The CDR3 consists of 14 residues. V was pared by 0 bases and J by 2 bases, with 7 bases between. The germline V gene has CDR1 LNHDA and CDR2 SQIVND (reference sequence). The CDR3: CASSIDRGNTEAFF. DNA for the CDR3: TGTGCCAGTAGTATAGACAGGGGAAACACTGAAGCTTTCTTT.

This chain connects TRBV5-1 to TRBJ2-2; 10 positions match TRBD2. Germline V gives CDR1 SGHRS, CDR2 YFSETQ. CDR3 length: 16 amino acids. After removal of 4 bases from V and 3 bases from J, the junction contained 6 bases not matched to a gene. CDR3 region: CASSTTSGADTGELFF. DNA of the CDR3: TGCGCCAGCAGCACCACTAGCGGGGCTGACACCGGGGAGCTGTTTTTT.

The V and J genes are TRBV18 and TRBJ2-1, with 8 positions matching TRBD1. CDR1 is KGHSH and CDR2 is LQKENI in the germline V gene. CDR3 length equals 15 residues. V dropped 3 bases and J dropped 3; count of bases not matched to a gene: 4. CDR3 nucleotides: TGTGCCAGCTCACCGATGACAGGGGTCTACAATGAGCAGTTCTTC. It translates to CASSPMTGVYNEQFF.

This rearrangement joins TRBV19 to TRBJ1-5; tentatively, D is TRBD1 (5 bases). The V and J ends lost 2 bases and 1 base respectively, with 9 bases between them. CDR3 size: 15 residues. Looked up from germline, CDR1 is LNHDA and CDR2 is SQIVND (reference sequence). DNA of the CDR3: TGTGCCAGTAGTATATACGGGGCCAGCAATCAGCCCCAGCATTTT. It yields the protein CASSIYGASNQPQHF.

The V call is TRBV29-1, the J call TRBJ2-7, with TRBD1 matching over 9 bases. Germline CDR1 SQVTM, CDR2 ANQGSEA. Trimming took 4 bases from V and 11 from J; bases not matched to a gene: 6. The CDR3 runs to 11 residues. The CDR3 DNA reads TGCAGCGTTGGGGGGGACAGGGTGGAGTACTTC. Residues: CSVGGDRVEYF.

V usage is TRBV7-9 and J usage is TRBJ2-7; D assignment may be TRBD1 or TRBD2 (6 bases each). Trimming took 3 bases from V and 2 from J, leaving 11 bases between them. Germline-derived CDR1 and CDR2 are SEHNR and FQNEAQ (reference sequence). This CDR3 has 14 amino acids. Here the CDR3 reads CASSFLGGTYEQYF. In nucleotides, the CDR3 is TGTGCCAGCAGCTTTTTAGGGGGGACCTACGAGCAGTACTTC.

The chain employs TRBV19 and TRBJ2-2, with 8 positions matching TRBD1. CDR3 size: 18 residues. Germline assignment: CDR1 LNHDA and CDR2 SQIVND (reference sequence). The ends lost 2 bases at V and 5 bases at J; junction bases unmatched: 13. CDR3 bases: TGTGCCAGTAGTATATATAGACAGGGGCCCTATCGGACCGGGGAGCTGTTTTTT. Translation gives CASSIYRQGPYRTGELFF.

The chain combines TRBV5-1 with TRBJ2-7; 9 nucleotides match TRBD1. With 1 base clipped from V and 4 bases from J, the junction kept 6 bases outside the gene matches. Looked up from germline, CDR1 is SGHRS and CDR2 is YFSETQ. The CDR3 totals 15 residues. CDR3 nucleotides: TGCGCCAGCAGCTTGACCGGGACAGGGACTTACGAGCAGTACTTC. Amino acids: CASSLTGTGTYEQYF. Drawing the rest from reference TRBV5-1 and TRBJ2-7, the complete variable domain is KAGVTQTPRYLIKTRGQQVTLSCSPISGHRSVSWYQQTPGQGLQFLFEYFSETQRNKGNFPGRFSGRQFSNSRSEMNVSTLELGDSALYLCASSLTGTGTYEQYFGPGTRLTVT.

The V and J genes are TRBV5-4 and TRBJ2-1; perhaps TRBD2 as D (6 bases). In germline, CDR1 is SGHNT, CDR2 YYREEE (reference sequence). This CDR3 region has 16 residues. The V end lost 4 bases, the J end lost 2 bases, and 16 bases lay between the germline ends. DNA of the CDR3: TGTGCCAGCAGCCACGAACCAGGGAGGACCTACAATGAGCAGTTCTTC. The encoded protein is CASSHEPGRTYNEQFF.

The chain links TRBV9 to TRBJ2-7; 7 bases match TRBD1. CDR3 size: 16 residues. With V trimmed by 0 bases and J by 5 bases, 11 bases remained unmatched. Germline V CDR1 and CDR2: SGDLS, YYNGEE. The CDR3 DNA sequence: TGTGCCAGCAGCGTAGCTGCGAGACAGGGTTCTAACGAGCAGTACTTC. Its translation: CASSVAARQGSNEQYF.

The count of this clone is one. The chain carries TRBV5-1 and TRBJ2-7; TRBD2 matches 7 bases. Germline CDR1 SGHRS, CDR2 YFSETQ. This CDR3 comprises 16 residues. The ends lost 2 bases at V and 3 bases at J; junction bases unmatched: 11. CDR3 amino acids: CASSLPRGGSHYEQYF. CDR3 nucleotides: TGCGCCAGCAGCTTACCGCGCGGGGGTTCTCACTACGAGCAGTACTTC.

This rearrangement joins TRBV6-1 to TRBJ2-7; D gene uncertain. CDR1 is MNHNS and CDR2 is SASEGT in the germline V gene. The CDR3 loop spans 13 amino acids. V lost 6 bases and J lost 4, with 13 bases in between. CDR3 in amino acids: CASRAGPQYEQYF. Written as DNA, the CDR3 is TGTGCCAGCAGGGCCGGGCCCCAGTACGAGCAGTACTTC.

The J gene is TRBJ1-2, the V gene TRBV27, with a weak D call TRBD1 (6 bases). CDR3 length: 17 residues. Trimming cost V 4 bases and J 3 bases, with 21 bases left between them. The germline CDR1 and CDR2 sequences are MNHEY and SMNVEV (reference sequence). The CDR3 reads CASSWAGTRVRHYGYTF. CDR3 nucleotides: TGTGCCAGCAGTTGGGCCGGGACACGCGTCAGGCACTATGGCTACACCTTC.

V is TRBV6-6 and J is TRBJ2-1, with TRBD2 matching 9 bases. Germline-derived CDR1 and CDR2 are MNHNY and SVGAGI (reference sequence). The CDR3 covers 15 residues. V was clipped by 6 bases and J by 6 bases; unmatched bases: 9. The CDR3 DNA sequence: TGTGCCAGCAGCCGGTTGGGCGGGGGGGCCAATGAGCAGTTCTTC. Translating it yields CASSRLGGGANEQFF.

The rearrangement uses TRBV30 and TRBJ1-5, with 7 bases matching TRBD1. Germline V gives CDR1 GTSNPN, CDR2 SVGIG (reference sequence). After removal of 5 bases from V and 3 bases from J, the junction contained 7 bases not matched to a gene. The CDR3 covers 14 residues. CDR3 in DNA: TGTGCCTGGGGCCGGGACAGCTTCAATCAGCCCCAGCATTTT. It specifies CAWGRDSFNQPQHF.